This TCR beta chain was captured in a study of beta chain features in type 1 diabetes. Study outcomes and limitations: People with Type 1 diabetes carried modestly yet significantly shorter TCRB CDR3s in all four CD4+ subsets.

This clone was seen a few times. Its antigen is not known. Germline V lookup: CDR1 SGHRS, CDR2 YFSETQ. V lost 2 bases to trimming and J lost 7 bases, with 12 bases between them. The CDR3 totals 14 residues. cDNA synthesis used the whole RNA isolate, giving expressed TCRB sequences. Some clones are missing from TCRdb's copy, which holds only in-frame ones; the method was immunoSEQ multiplex PCR. The sample consists of 200,000 to 300,000 clones, roughly 22% of them appearing once. This chain uses TRBV5-1 with TRBJ2-2; tentative D call: TRBD2 (6 bases). The sequencing sample was made of naive CD4+ T cells from blood. The receptor comes from a woman in her forties with type 1 diabetes. CDR3 amino acids: CASSFFGGNGELFF. CDR3 DNA sequence: TGCGCCAGCAGCTTCTTCGGGGGAAACGGGGAGCTGTTTTTT.